These 27 T cell receptor beta chains were sequenced from one sample in a study of early T cells in non-severe SARS-CoV-2 infection. MiXCR, run by TCRdb on the 5' RACE reads, gives a single entry per CDR3 protein. Here the sample spans some 70,000 distinct CDR3 sequences, more than 4% being singletons. The specimen was whole blood. The receptor set was obtained from an adult who was a healthcare worker with PCR-confirmed SARS-CoV-2 infection or an uninfected control (not recorded which).

The chain couples TRBV19 to TRBJ2-1, with 10 bases aligning to TRBD2. Germline lookup yields CDR1 LNHDA and CDR2 SQIVND (reference sequence). The CDR3 totals 15 residues. V lost 2 bases, J lost 4 bases, and 2 bases stayed unmatched. CDR3 nucleotides: TGTGCCAGTAGTATAACTAGCGGGGTGTACAATGAGCAGTTCTTC. Protein product: CASSITSGVYNEQFF.

This clonotype has a handful of counts. The V gene is TRBV7-2, the J gene TRBJ2-3; D may be TRBD2 (7 bases). With 3 bases removed from V and 9 bases from J, the gap between germline ends came to 16 bases. CDR1 and CDR2 (germline): SGHTA, FQGNSA. This CDR3 comprises 14 residues. The CDR3 nucleotides are TGTGCCAGCAGCTTCGACGGACTAGGGGGGACGCAGTATTTT. The encoded protein is CASSFDGLGGTQYF.

The V and J genes are TRBV29-1 and TRBJ1-2, with a tentative D call TRBD1 (6 bases). This CDR3 contains 15 residues. Trimming shortened V by 4 bases and J by 0 bases, and 15 bases separated the two germline ends. The germline V gene encodes CDR1 SQVTM and CDR2 ANQGSEA. The CDR3 protein is CSVAGTMRANYGYTF. CDR3 bases: TGCAGCGTTGCCGGGACAATGCGCGCTAACTATGGCTACACCTTC.

The table lists this clonotype with many counts. The rearrangement uses TRBV7-2 and TRBJ2-3; D perhaps matches TRBD2 (7 bases). The CDR3 has 16 residues. The V end was cut by 2 bases, the J end by 4 bases, with 16 bases between. Germline assignment: CDR1 SGHTA and CDR2 FQGNSA. The DNA for the CDR3 is TGTGCCAGCAGCTTACGGTCGGGCGGGGGCCCAGATACGCAGTATTTT. It specifies CASSLRSGGGPDTQYF.

This chain joins TRBV2 and TRBJ1-5, with TRBD1 identical over 8 bases. The germline gives CDR1 SNHLY, CDR2 FYNNEI. The CDR3 is made up of 13 amino acids. Trimming took 6 bases from V and 6 from J; bases not matched to a gene: 4. This CDR3 reads CASRAGGGQPQHF. CDR3 nucleotides: TGTGCCAGCAGGGCAGGGGGCGGTCAGCCCCAGCATTTT.

In this sample, this clonotype turned up a few times. In DNA, the CDR3 is TGTGCCAGCAGTCTGTATGAGGGGAGAGGCGGTGAGCAGTTCTTC. The encoded protein is CASSLYEGRGGEQFF. The chain has TRBV27 and TRBJ2-1; possibly TRBD1 or TRBD2 for D (5 bases each). Germline V lookup: CDR1 MNHEY, CDR2 SMNVEV (reference sequence). The CDR3 has 15 amino acids. Trimming stripped 5 bases from V and 9 bases from J, with 20 bases between.

This clonotype has at least ten counts. The gene calls are TRBV5-1 and TRBJ1-1; D call uncertain. The CDR3 is made up of 13 amino acids. Looked up from germline, CDR1 is SGHRS and CDR2 is YFSETQ. V lost 0 bases and J 0 bases, leaving 3 bases between the germline ends. In DNA, the CDR3 is TGCGCCAGCAGCTTGGAACTGAACACTGAAGCTTTCTTT. Translation: CASSLELNTEAFF.

This clonotype has more than one count but fewer than ten. The chain combines TRBV6-1 with TRBJ1-1; D unclear. Between the trimmed V and J ends, which lost 4 bases and 6 bases, there was a span of 15 bases. Germline lookup yields CDR1 MNHNS and CDR2 SASEGT. The CDR3 extends over 14 amino acids. The CDR3 DNA sequence: TGTGCCAGCAGTGTTACAGCGGAGGCCGCTGAAGCTTTCTTT. It encodes CASSVTAEAAEAFF.

This clonotype has a count of ten or more. The CDR3 sequence: CASSHRGTFPYEQYF. CDR3 DNA sequence: TGTGCCAGCAGCCACAGGGGGACCTTTCCTTACGAGCAGTACTTC. The rearrangement uses TRBV5-6 and TRBJ2-7; TRBD1 matches 8 bases. V lost 4 bases to trimming and J lost 4 bases; unmatched junction nucleotides: 10. This CDR3 spans 15 amino acids. CDR1 is SGHDT, CDR2 YYEEEE, per germline. Together with reference TRBV5-6 and TRBJ2-7, the CDR3 gives the full variable domain: DAGVTQSPTHLIKTRGQQVTLRCSPKSGHDTVSWYQQALGQGPQFIFQYYEEEERQRGNFPDRFSGHQFPNYSSELNVNALLLGDSALYLCASSHRGTFPYEQYFGPGTRLTVT.

This clonotype was counted many times. V usage is TRBV5-5 and J usage is TRBJ1-5; D is unresolved. CDR1 and CDR2 (germline): SGHKS, YYEKEE (reference sequence). V was shortened by 3 bases and J by 3 bases, with 13 bases between the two germline ends. There are 15 residues in the CDR3. DNA for the CDR3: TGTGCCAGCAGCTCCCTCGCCGGAGACAATCAGCCCCAGCATTTT. Its translation is CASSSLAGDNQPQHF.

At least ten counts were recorded for this clonotype. The chain carries TRBV10-1 and TRBJ1-2; D is uncertain. The CDR3 contains 13 residues. Germline V gene data show CDR1 as WNHNN and CDR2 as SYGVQD (reference sequence). Deletions cut 10 bases from V and 2 bases from J, with 14 bases between. CDR3 region: CATERAQNYGYTF. CDR3 DNA sequence: TGCGCCACCGAACGGGCACAGAACTATGGCTACACCTTC.

This clonotype was seen a few times. The chain carries TRBV7-9 and TRBJ2-3; a possible D gene is TRBD2 (6 bases). Looked up from germline, CDR1 is SEHNR and CDR2 is FQNEAQ (reference sequence). The CDR3 spans 15 residues. V dropped 5 bases and J dropped 2 bases, with 14 bases sitting between them. CDR3 DNA: TGTGCCAGCAGCCATCGGGGGTTAGTCACAGATACGCAGTATTTT. The encoded protein is CASSHRGLVTDTQYF.

This clonotype was counted ten times or more. DNA for the CDR3: TGTGCCAGCAGTGGCCAGGGGTTCGGGGAGCTGTTTTTT. Its translation is CASSGQGFGELFF. This chain joins TRBV12-3 or TRBV12-4 and TRBJ2-2; TRBD1 is a possible D gene (6 bases). The CDR3 length is 13 residues. The ends were cut back, 5 bases at V and 7 bases at J, with 11 bases in the middle.

The chain combines TRBV20-1 with TRBJ2-7; a possible D gene is TRBD2 (6 bases). Trimming took off 5 bases at V and 0 bases at J, with 17 bases between the two ends. The CDR3 extends over 15 amino acids. In germline, CDR1 is DFQATT, CDR2 SNEGSKA (reference sequence). In nucleotides, the CDR3 is TGCAGTGCTCGCCTTAGCGGAATAAACTCCTACGAGCAGTACTTC. This gives the protein CSARLSGINSYEQYF.

This clonotype was counted a few times. The chain has TRBV4-2 and TRBJ2-1; 8 positions agree with TRBD2. The V gene end was trimmed by 3 bases and the J gene end by 5 bases; junction bases not matched to a gene: 12. CDR1 and CDR2 from the germline V gene are LGHNA and YNFKEQ. The CDR3 length is 17 residues. The CDR3 loop reads CASSQGIGGGFDNEQFF. In DNA form, the CDR3 reads TGTGCCAGCAGCCAGGGTATCGGGGGGGGCTTCGACAATGAGCAGTTCTTC.

In this sample, this clonotype turned up a few times. The rearrangement uses TRBV6-6 and TRBJ2-3; 7 nucleotides line up with TRBD1. This CDR3 comprises 16 residues. Germline lookup yields CDR1 MNHNY and CDR2 SVGAGI (reference sequence). V gave up 6 bases and J gave up 0 bases; unmatched junction bases: 9. The CDR3 nucleotides read TGTGCCAGCAGCCCTGGGACAGTGAGTAGCACAGATACGCAGTATTTT. Translated: CASSPGTVSSTDTQYF.

V and J are TRBV18 and TRBJ2-3, with D maybe TRBD1 (6 bases). Looked up from germline, CDR1 is KGHSH and CDR2 is LQKENI. This CDR3 has 16 residues. Trimming removed 3 bases from V and 2 bases from J, with 15 bases in between. In DNA, the CDR3 is TGTGCCAGCTCACCCGACACGGCAGGGGCCACAGATACGCAGTATTTT. As protein: CASSPDTAGATDTQYF.

This clonotype came up many times. The chain employs TRBV6-6 and TRBJ1-1; 7 bases are a match to TRBD1. Germline assignment: CDR1 MNHNY and CDR2 SVGAGI (reference sequence). The CDR3 totals 15 residues. Losses at the gene ends were 5 bases for V and 0 bases for J; bases not matched to a gene: 6. The CDR3 DNA reads TGTGCCAGCAGTACCTGGGACAGTTTGAACACTGAAGCTTTCTTT. Protein: CASSTWDSLNTEAFF.

At least ten counts were recorded for this clonotype. This rearrangement joins TRBV27 to TRBJ2-4; 9 bases map to TRBD1. The CDR3 has 15 amino acids. Germline V gene lookup returns CDR1 MNHEY and CDR2 SMNVEV (reference sequence). The V and J ends lost 2 bases and 2 bases, in that order; junction bases with no gene match: 1. The CDR3 protein is CASSLTGGSKNIQYF. The CDR3 region has the DNA TGTGCCAGCAGTTTAACAGGGGGCTCCAAAAACATTCAGTACTTC.

This clonotype was counted ten times or more. This chain links TRBV12-3 or TRBV12-4 with TRBJ2-2; D not resolved. Trimming cost V 2 bases and J 4 bases, with 8 bases left between them. CDR3 size: 14 residues. The CDR3 here is CASSLMASTGELFF. The CDR3 DNA sequence: TGTGCCAGCAGTTTAATGGCGAGCACCGGGGAGCTGTTTTTT.

This clonotype was seen repeatedly, ten times or more. The chain carries TRBV4-3 and TRBJ1-1; a weak D match, TRBD1 (6 bases). The CDR3 is made up of 15 amino acids. CDR1 is LGHNA, CDR2 YSLEER, per germline. The V end was cut by 4 bases, the J end by 10 bases, with 22 bases between. The CDR3 loop reads CASSRYVQGTQGAFF. The CDR3 DNA reads TGCGCCAGCAGCCGATACGTACAGGGTACTCAAGGAGCTTTCTTT.

This clonotype was observed at least ten times. The chain is built from TRBV12-3 or TRBV12-4 and TRBJ2-1; 9 bases are a match to TRBD2. V shed 1 base, J shed 4 bases, and the junction held 2 bases outside the gene matches. The CDR3 sequence is 15 residues long. The CDR3 reads CASSLGLAVYNEQFF. CDR3 DNA sequence: TGTGCCAGCAGTTTAGGACTAGCGGTTTACAATGAGCAGTTCTTC.

In this sample, this clonotype turned up a few times. One base away lies a much larger clone, so this may be a sequencing read error. V gene TRBV7-2 combines with J gene TRBJ2-7; TRBD2 aligns across 9 bases. The trim removed 3 bases at V and 0 bases at J, leaving 0 bases unmatched. This CDR3 contains 14 residues. Germline CDR1 reads SGHTA; CDR2 reads FQGNSA. DNA of the CDR3: TGTGCCAGCAGCTTTAGCGGGAGCTCCTACGAGCAGTACTTC. It encodes CASSFSGSSYEQYF.

This clonotype has at least ten counts. The chain has TRBV29-1 and TRBJ1-4; no reliable D call. The CDR3 extends over 14 amino acids. Germline V CDR1 and CDR2: SQVTM, ANQGSEA. Trimming left V 4 bases short and J 3 bases short, with 12 bases between. This CDR3 reads CSVAEGQSNEKLFF. The DNA of the CDR3 is TGCAGCGTTGCGGAGGGTCAGTCTAATGAAAAACTGTTTTTT.

This clonotype was detected many times. The CDR3, as DNA: TGTGCCAGCAGCTTAAACCGTGCCCTGCGGGTACAATACAATGAGCAGTTCTTC. Translated: CASSLNRALRVQYNEQFF. The V gene is TRBV7-9, the J gene TRBJ2-1, with a tentative D call TRBD2 (5 bases). The germline V and J ends were trimmed by 2 bases and 4 bases, with 21 bases remaining between them. In germline, CDR1 is SEHNR, CDR2 FQNEAQ (reference sequence). The CDR3 loop spans 18 amino acids.

This clonotype was seen repeatedly, ten times or more. The rearrangement uses TRBV6-5 and TRBJ1-2; D is unclear. Germline loops: CDR1 MNHEY, CDR2 SVGAGI. Trimming left V 6 bases short and J 7 bases short, with 12 bases between. This CDR3 region has 12 residues. In nucleotides, the CDR3 is TGTGCCAGCAGCTCAACCGCAGCTGGCTACACCTTC. This sequence encodes CASSSTAAGYTF.

This clonotype was observed at least ten times. J is TRBJ1-2 and V is TRBV7-2, with 9 bases matching TRBD1. The germline V gene has CDR1 SGHTA and CDR2 FQGNSA. CDR3 length: 17 amino acids. The V segment lost 4 bases and the J segment 6 bases; nucleotides outside the gene matches: 15. The CDR3 DNA reads TGTGCCAGCAGCTGGTACAGGGGGCGAATCCTGGGGAATGGCTACACCTTC. Its protein is CASSWYRGRILGNGYTF.